The 12 T cell receptor beta chains below come from one sample, sequenced in a study of CD8 T cells in ankylosing spondylitis. Broader study findings: The study identified a TCR beta motif of under ten highly homologous variants that appeared characteristic of ankylosing spondylitis blood.

TCRdb reprocessed the 5' RACE reads via MiXCR and lists one record per CDR3 protein. The sample has 400,000 or so distinct CDR3 sequences, roughly 25% seen once. No antigen has been assigned to these receptors. Sequenced material: blood, either unsorted or a sorted T cell fraction (not recorded which). The receptors were sampled from a male donor with ankylosing spondylitis.

The genes are TRBV3-1 and TRBJ2-5; 10 nucleotides agree with TRBD2. The germline V gene has CDR1 LGHDT and CDR2 YNNKEL (reference sequence). The trim removed 4 bases at V and 6 bases at J, leaving 5 bases unmatched. This CDR3 is 14 amino acids long. CDR3 bases: TGTGCCAGCAGCCCGGGACTAGCGATGAAGACCCAGTACTTC. Translated: CASSPGLAMKTQYF.

The CDR3 coding sequence is TGCGCCAGCAGCTTGGGACAGGGCGATTACGAGCAGTACGTC. The encoded protein is CASSLGQGDYEQYV. This sequence joins TRBV5-1 and TRBJ2-7; 7 bases fit TRBD1. The CDR3 is 14 amino acids. Germline V CDR1 and CDR2: SGHRS, YFSETQ. V dropped 0 bases and J dropped 4; count of bases not matched to a gene: 4.

The chain is built from TRBV29-1 and TRBJ1-1; D gene unclear. Germline values: CDR1 SQVTM, CDR2 ANQGSEA. CDR3 length equals 13 residues. Trimming pared 6 bases from V and 0 bases from J, leaving 11 bases between. Written as DNA, the CDR3 is TGCAGCGTCGCCCGAACCCTGAACACTGAAGCTTTCTTT. Protein sequence: CSVARTLNTEAFF.

The V gene is TRBV30, the J gene TRBJ1-1; the D is unclear. Per the germline V gene, CDR1 is GTSNPN and CDR2 is SVGIG (reference sequence). The CDR3 loop spans 12 amino acids. Trimming left V 2 bases short and J 4 bases short, with 8 bases between. CDR3 bases: TGTGCCTGGAGTTCGGGAGGCACTGAAGCTTTCTTT. This codes for CAWSSGGTEAFF.

As regards this clonotype: The junction departs from germline at one end; a sequencing error may be responsible. The chain uses TRBV29-1 and TRBJ2-2; a weak D match, TRBD1 (5 bases). Germline CDR1 SQVTM, CDR2 ANQGSEA. There are 13 residues in the CDR3. CDR3 in DNA: TGCAGCTTTGAACCCAGTCAGGGCGGGGAGCTGTTTTTT. Its translation is CSFEPSQGGELFF.

CDR3 nucleotides: TGTGCCAGCAGTTACTCAGGGGGGAGCTCCTACAATGAGCAGTTCTTC. Protein sequence: CASSYSGGSSYNEQFF. This rearrangement joins TRBV6-5 to TRBJ2-1; D might be TRBD1 or TRBD2, each matching 6 bases. The length of the CDR3 is 16 residues. Germline CDR1 reads MNHEY; CDR2 reads SVGAGI. Deletions cut 0 bases from V and 0 bases from J, with 9 bases between.

This clonotype was seen a few times. Here the CDR3 DNA reads TGCAGCGTTGGACCGACAGGGGCAAACTATGGCTACACCTTC. Protein: CSVGPTGANYGYTF. The chain has TRBV29-1 and TRBJ1-2, with TRBD1 matching 8 bases. The CDR3 has 14 amino acids. V dropped 4 bases and J dropped 2; count of bases not matched to a gene: 6. The germline V gene has CDR1 SQVTM and CDR2 ANQGSEA.

In this sample, this clonotype turned up many times. This rearrangement joins TRBV27 to TRBJ2-1; 8 nucleotides line up with TRBD1. The J segment lost 0 bases and the V segment lost 6 bases, leaving 4 bases of the junction unmatched. This CDR3 is built from 15 residues. In germline, CDR1 is MNHEY, CDR2 SMNVEV (reference sequence). The CDR3 sequence: CASRFGQGSYNEQFF. CDR3 nucleotides: TGTGCCAGCAGATTTGGACAGGGCTCCTACAATGAGCAGTTCTTC.

This clonotype was seen a few times. The rearrangement links TRBV24-1 to TRBJ2-1; D ambiguous. Germline CDR1 and CDR2: KGHDR and SFDVKD. Trimming removed 2 bases from V and 0 bases from J, with 19 bases in between. The CDR3 consists of 19 residues. Here the CDR3 DNA reads TGTGCCACCAGTGATTCTTCTAGGCAGATTGATAGCTCCTACAATGAGCAGTTCTTC. It encodes CATSDSSRQIDSSYNEQFF.

This chain connects TRBV3-1 to TRBJ2-1, with 7 bases identical to TRBD1. There are 13 residues in the CDR3. V shed 4 bases, J shed 4 bases, and the junction held 1 base outside the gene matches. CDR1 and CDR2 from the germline V gene are LGHDT and YNNKEL (reference sequence). CDR3 coding DNA: TGTGCCAGCAGCCGGGGACAGTACAATGAGCAGTTCTTC. Its translation is CASSRGQYNEQFF.

This clonotype was counted between two and nine times. The chain recombines TRBV10-1 with TRBJ2-1; 10 positions agree with TRBD2. The CDR3 spans 16 residues. The V gene's germline CDR1 is WNHNN and CDR2 SYGVQD (reference sequence). J lost 6 bases, V lost 3 bases, and 8 bases had no gene match. This chain's CDR3 is CASSDGASGSGNEQFF. The DNA of the CDR3 is TGCGCCAGCAGTGACGGGGCTAGCGGGAGTGGCAATGAGCAGTTCTTC.

This clonotype was counted ten times or more. This chain connects TRBV12-3 or TRBV12-4 to TRBJ1-2; possibly TRBD1 for D (5 bases). The V and J ends lost 7 bases and 4 bases respectively, with 16 bases between them. The CDR3 has 14 residues. The CDR3 sequence: CASTDFTGTYGYTF. The CDR3, as DNA: TGTGCCAGCACCGATTTCACCGGGACCTATGGCTACACCTTC.